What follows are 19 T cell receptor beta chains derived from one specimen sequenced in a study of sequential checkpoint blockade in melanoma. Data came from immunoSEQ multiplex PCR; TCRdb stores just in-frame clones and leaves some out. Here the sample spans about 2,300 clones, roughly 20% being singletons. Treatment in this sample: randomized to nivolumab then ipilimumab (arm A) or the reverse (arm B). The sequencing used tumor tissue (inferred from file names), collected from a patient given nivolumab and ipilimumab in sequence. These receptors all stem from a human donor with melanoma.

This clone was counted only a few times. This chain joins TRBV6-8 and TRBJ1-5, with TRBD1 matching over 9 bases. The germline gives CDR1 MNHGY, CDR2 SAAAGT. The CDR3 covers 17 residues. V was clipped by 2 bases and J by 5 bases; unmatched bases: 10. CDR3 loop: CASSYHPGQGQYQPQHF. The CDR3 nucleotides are TGTGCCAGCAGTTACCACCCGGGACAGGGCCAATATCAGCCCCAGCATTTT.

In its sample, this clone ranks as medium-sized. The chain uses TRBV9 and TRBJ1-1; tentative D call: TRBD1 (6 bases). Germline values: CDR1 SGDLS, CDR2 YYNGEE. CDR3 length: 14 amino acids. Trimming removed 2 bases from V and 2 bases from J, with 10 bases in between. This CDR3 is CASSVDRQNTEAFF. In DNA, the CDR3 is TGTGCCAGCAGCGTGGACAGACAAAACACTGAAGCTTTCTTT.

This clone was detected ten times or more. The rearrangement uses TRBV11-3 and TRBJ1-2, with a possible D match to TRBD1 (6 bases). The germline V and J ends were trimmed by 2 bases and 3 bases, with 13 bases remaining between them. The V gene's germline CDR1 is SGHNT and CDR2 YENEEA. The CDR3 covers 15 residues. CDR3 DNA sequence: TGTGCCAGCAGCTTACGTTCATGGACAGACTATGGCTACACCTTC. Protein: CASSLRSWTDYGYTF.

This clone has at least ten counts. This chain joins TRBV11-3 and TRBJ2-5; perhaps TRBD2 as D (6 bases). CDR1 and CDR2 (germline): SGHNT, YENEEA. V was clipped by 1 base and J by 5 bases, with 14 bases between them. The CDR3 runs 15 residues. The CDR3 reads CASSLGGGPRETQYF. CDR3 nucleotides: TGTGCCAGCAGCTTAGGAGGAGGGCCAAGGGAGACCCAGTACTTC.

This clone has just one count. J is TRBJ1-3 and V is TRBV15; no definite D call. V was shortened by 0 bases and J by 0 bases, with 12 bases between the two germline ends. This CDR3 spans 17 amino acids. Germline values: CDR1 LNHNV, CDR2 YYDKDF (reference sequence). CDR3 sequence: CATSRDNFRGSGNTIYF. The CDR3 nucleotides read TGTGCCACCAGCAGAGATAACTTTCGGGGCTCTGGAAACACCATATATTTT.

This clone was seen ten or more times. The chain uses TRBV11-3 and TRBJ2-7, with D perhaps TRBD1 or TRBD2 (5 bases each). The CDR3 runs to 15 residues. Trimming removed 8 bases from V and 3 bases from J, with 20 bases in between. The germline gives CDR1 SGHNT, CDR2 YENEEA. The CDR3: CASAKDRDGNYEQYF. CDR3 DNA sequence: TGTGCCAGCGCGAAGGACCGGGACGGCAACTACGAGCAGTACTTC. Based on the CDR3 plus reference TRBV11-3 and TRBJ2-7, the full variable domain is EAGVVQSPRYKIIEKKQPVAFWCNPISGHNTLYWYLQNLGQGPELLIRYENEEAVDDSQLPKDRFSAERLKGVDSTLKIQPAELGDSAVYLCASAKDRDGNYEQYFGPGTRLTVT.

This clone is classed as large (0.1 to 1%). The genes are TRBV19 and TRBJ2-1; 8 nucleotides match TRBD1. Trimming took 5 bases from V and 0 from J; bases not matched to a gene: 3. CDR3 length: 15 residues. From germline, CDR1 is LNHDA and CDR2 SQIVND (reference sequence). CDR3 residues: CASSVDRGSYNEQFF. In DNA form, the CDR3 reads TGTGCCAGTAGTGTCGACAGGGGCTCCTACAATGAGCAGTTCTTC.

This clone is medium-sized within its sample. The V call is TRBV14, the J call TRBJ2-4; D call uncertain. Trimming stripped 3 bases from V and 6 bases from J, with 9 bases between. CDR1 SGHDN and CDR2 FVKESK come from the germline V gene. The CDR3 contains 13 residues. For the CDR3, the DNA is TGTGCCAGCAGCCACAGTTGGGGAAACATTCAGTACTTC. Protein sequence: CASSHSWGNIQYF.

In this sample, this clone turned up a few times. The CDR3 spells CASRADRGRDNEQFF. Here the CDR3 DNA reads TGTGCCAGCAGAGCGGACAGGGGAAGGGACAATGAGCAGTTCTTC. The chain joins TRBV6-8 to TRBJ2-1; 9 bases are shared with TRBD1. V lost 6 bases to trimming and J lost 5 bases; unmatched junction nucleotides: 8. This CDR3 contains 15 residues. Germline CDR1 and CDR2: MNHGY and SAAAGT.

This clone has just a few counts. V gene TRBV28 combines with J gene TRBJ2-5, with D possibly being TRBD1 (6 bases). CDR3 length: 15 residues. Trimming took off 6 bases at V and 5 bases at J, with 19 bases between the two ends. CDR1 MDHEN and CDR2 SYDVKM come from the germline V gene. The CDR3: CASRAQGFGRETQYF. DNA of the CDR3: TGTGCCAGCAGGGCACAGGGCTTTGGCCGGGAGACCCAGTACTTC.

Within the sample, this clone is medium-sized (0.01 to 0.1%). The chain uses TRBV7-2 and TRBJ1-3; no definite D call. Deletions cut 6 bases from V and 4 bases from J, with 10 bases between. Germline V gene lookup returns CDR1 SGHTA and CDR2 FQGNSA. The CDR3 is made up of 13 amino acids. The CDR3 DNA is TGTGCCAGCAGTTCGGCCCGGGGAAACACCATATATTTT. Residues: CASSSARGNTIYF. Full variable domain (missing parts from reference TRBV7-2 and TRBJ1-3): GAGVSQSPSNKVTEKGKDVELRCDPISGHTALYWYRQSLGQGLEFLIYFQGNSAPDKSGLPSDRFSAERTGGSVSTLTIQRTQQEDSAVYLCASSSARGNTIYFGEGSWLTVV.

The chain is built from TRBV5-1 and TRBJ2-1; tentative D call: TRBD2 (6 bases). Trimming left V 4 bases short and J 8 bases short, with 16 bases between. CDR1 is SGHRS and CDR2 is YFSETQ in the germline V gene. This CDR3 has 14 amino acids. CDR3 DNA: TGCGCCAGCAGCGTAGCGGCCAAGTACGATGAGCAGTTCTTC. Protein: CASSVAAKYDEQFF.

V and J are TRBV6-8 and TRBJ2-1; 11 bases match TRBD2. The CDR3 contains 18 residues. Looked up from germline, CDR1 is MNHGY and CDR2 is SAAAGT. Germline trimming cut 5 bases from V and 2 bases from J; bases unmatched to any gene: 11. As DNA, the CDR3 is TGTGCCAGCAGTCACGATCGTATAGCGGGAGGGCCCTACAATGAGCAGTTCTTC. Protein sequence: CASSHDRIAGGPYNEQFF.

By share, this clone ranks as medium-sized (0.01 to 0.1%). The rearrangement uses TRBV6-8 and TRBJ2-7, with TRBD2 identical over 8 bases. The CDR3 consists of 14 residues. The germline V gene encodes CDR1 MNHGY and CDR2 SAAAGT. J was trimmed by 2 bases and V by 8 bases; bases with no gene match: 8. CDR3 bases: TGTGCCAGCGGCTTAGCGGGACTACCCTACGAGCAGTACTTC. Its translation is CASGLAGLPYEQYF.

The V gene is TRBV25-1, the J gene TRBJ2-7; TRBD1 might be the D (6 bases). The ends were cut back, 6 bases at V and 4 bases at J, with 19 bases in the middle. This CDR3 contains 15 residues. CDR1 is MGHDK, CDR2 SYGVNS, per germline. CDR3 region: CASRNNMGQSYEQYF. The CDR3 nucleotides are TGTGCCAGCAGAAACAACATGGGACAAAGTTACGAGCAGTACTTC.

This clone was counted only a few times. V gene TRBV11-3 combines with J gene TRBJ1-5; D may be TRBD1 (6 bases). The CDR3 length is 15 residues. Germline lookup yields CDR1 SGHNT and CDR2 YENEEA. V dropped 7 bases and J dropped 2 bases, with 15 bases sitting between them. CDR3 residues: CASTHGGSGNQPQHF. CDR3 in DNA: TGTGCCAGCACCCACGGGGGCTCGGGCAATCAGCCCCAGCATTTT.

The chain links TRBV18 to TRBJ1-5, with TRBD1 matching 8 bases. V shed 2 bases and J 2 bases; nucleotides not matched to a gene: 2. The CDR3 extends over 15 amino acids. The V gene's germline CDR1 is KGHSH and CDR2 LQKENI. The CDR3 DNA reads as TGTGCCAGCTCACCAGCGGACAGGGGCAATCAGCCCCAGCATTTT. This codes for CASSPADRGNQPQHF.

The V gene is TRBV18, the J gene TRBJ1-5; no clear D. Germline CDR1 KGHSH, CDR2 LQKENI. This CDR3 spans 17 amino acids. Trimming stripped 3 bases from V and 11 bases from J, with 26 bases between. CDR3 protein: CASSPTTPRAPPISQHF. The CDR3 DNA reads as TGTGCCAGCTCACCGACAACGCCAAGGGCGCCCCCGATTTCCCAGCATTTT.

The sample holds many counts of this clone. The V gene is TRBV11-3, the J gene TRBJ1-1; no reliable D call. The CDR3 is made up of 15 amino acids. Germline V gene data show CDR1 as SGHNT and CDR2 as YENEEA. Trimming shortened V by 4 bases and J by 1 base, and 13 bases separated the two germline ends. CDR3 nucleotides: TGTGCCAGCAGCTCCCCTCTGGGGTCGAACACTGAAGCTTTCTTT. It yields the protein CASSSPLGSNTEAFF.